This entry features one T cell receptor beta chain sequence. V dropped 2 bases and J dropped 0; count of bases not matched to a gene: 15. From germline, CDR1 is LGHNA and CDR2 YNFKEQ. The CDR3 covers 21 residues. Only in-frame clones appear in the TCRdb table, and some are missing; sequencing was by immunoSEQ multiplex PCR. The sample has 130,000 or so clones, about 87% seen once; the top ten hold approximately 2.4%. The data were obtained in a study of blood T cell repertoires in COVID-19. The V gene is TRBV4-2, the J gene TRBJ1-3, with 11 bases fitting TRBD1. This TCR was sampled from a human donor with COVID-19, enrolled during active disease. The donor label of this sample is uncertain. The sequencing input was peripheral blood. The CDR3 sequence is CASSQQLGGAGTGGSGNTIYF. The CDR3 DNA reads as TGTGCCAGCAGCCAACAATTAGGCGGAGCAGGGACAGGGGGCTCTGGAAACACCATATATTTT.